Given below is one T cell receptor (beta chain) in context. Its antigen is currently unknown. These data belong to a study of T cell responses to AZD1222 COVID-19 vaccine. Findings and caveats of the study: Across spike, vaccine-associated CD4 TCRs were found, dominant at 160-218 and 743-854.

Libraries were prepared by immunoSEQ multiplex PCR; TCRdb keeps only in-frame clonotypes and omits some of them. Here the sample spans 150,000 to 200,000 clones, approximately 87% being singletons. The germline V gene has CDR1 MNHEY and CDR2 SVGEGT. The V gene end was trimmed by 6 bases and the J gene end by 0 bases; junction bases not matched to a gene: 8. CDR3 size: 16 residues. This sequence was found in an adult in good health. The J gene is TRBJ1-5, the V gene TRBV6-2 or TRBV6-3; 7 positions match TRBD1. This material consisted of peripheral blood, taken on day 0 of MenACWY control vaccination. The CDR3 DNA reads TGTGCCAGCAGCCGAAGACAGGGATCTAGCAATCAGCCCCAGCATTTT. Its protein product is CASSRRQGSSNQPQHF.